Following are 8 T cell receptor beta chains from one sample sequenced in a study of blood T cells in healthy people across ages. Through a sample-barcoded 5' primer and a J-beta primer mix, a second PCR was run for roughly 6 to 11 cycles. TCRdb used MiXCR to reprocess the 5' RACE reads, holding one entry per CDR3 protein. The table records about a million distinct CDR3 sequences, roughly half of them present only once. Sequenced sample: blood. These receptors originate from a woman aged 55-70 years in good health.

On this clonotype: At one end the junction does not follow the germline gene, possibly because of a read error. The chain employs TRBV6-5 and TRBJ2-5, with D maybe TRBD2 (6 bases). Germline V lookup: CDR1 MNHEY, CDR2 SVGAGI. CDR3 length: 22 amino acids. The CDR3 loop reads CASSYSVRRGHTRAQGWETQYF. The CDR3 bases are TGTGCCAGCAGCTACTCGGTTCGGAGGGGTCATACCAGGGCCCAAGGGTGGGAGACCCAGTACTTC.

This rearrangement joins TRBV5-1 to TRBJ2-3; TRBD1 aligns across 7 bases. The CDR3 loop spans 16 amino acids. Germline V gene data show CDR1 as SGHRS and CDR2 as YFSETQ. Trimming took 4 bases from V and 2 from J; bases not matched to a gene: 10. The CDR3 spells CASSPGAGTVTDTQYF. In DNA, the CDR3 is TGCGCCAGCAGCCCCGGGGCCGGGACAGTCACAGATACGCAGTATTTT.

J is TRBJ2-1 and V is TRBV27; perhaps TRBD2 as D (6 bases). Germline loops: CDR1 MNHEY, CDR2 SMNVEV (reference sequence). This CDR3 is 13 amino acids long. Trimming removed 6 bases from V and 6 bases from J, with 12 bases in between. CDR3 DNA sequence: TGTGCCAGCAGCTACGGGAGAACCAATGAGCAGTTCTTC. This translates into CASSYGRTNEQFF.

The rearrangement joins TRBV12-3 or TRBV12-4 to TRBJ1-2; D remains ambiguous. Trimming left V 3 bases short and J 8 bases short, with 16 bases between. This CDR3 comprises 14 residues. The CDR3 spells CASSFARPSRGYTF. In nucleotides, the CDR3 is TGTGCCAGCAGTTTTGCAAGGCCTTCTAGGGGCTACACCTTC.

This clonotype occurred a few times. The V call is TRBV28, the J call TRBJ1-4; 9 bases agree with TRBD1. Losses at the gene ends were 4 bases for V and 15 bases for J; bases not matched to a gene: 18. This CDR3 is built from 16 residues. CDR1 and CDR2 from the germline V gene are MDHEN and SYDVKM. The CDR3 sequence is CASSSPLGTGSRFLFF. The DNA of the CDR3 is TGTGCCAGCAGTTCCCCGCTCGGGACAGGGTCCCGTTTCTTGTTTTTT. Complete variable domain (other parts from reference TRBV28 and TRBJ1-4): DVKVTQSSRYLVKRTGEKVFLECVQDMDHENMFWYRQDPGLGLRLIYFSYDVKMKEKGDIPEGYSVSREKKERFSLILESASTNQTSMYLCASSSPLGTGSRFLFFGSGTQLSVL.

This clonotype was picked up one time. Mismatch with germline at one junction end may stem from a read error. V usage is TRBV7-9 and J usage is TRBJ2-7, with D possibly matching TRBD1 (5 bases). CDR3 size: 14 residues. CDR1 is SEHNR, CDR2 FQNEAQ, per germline (reference sequence). DNA of the CDR3: TGTGCCAGCAGCGAAGCAAAAACAGGATACGAACAGTACTTC. Its protein is CASSEAKTGYEQYF.

This rearrangement joins TRBV10-3 to TRBJ2-3, with a weak D call TRBD2 (6 bases). In germline, CDR1 is ENHRY, CDR2 SYGVKD. Deletions cut 3 bases from V and 4 bases from J, with 14 bases between. The CDR3 is 15 amino acids. CDR3 in DNA: TGTGCCATCAGTGAATCGGAGGGGTCCGCAGATACGCAGTATTTT. Translated: CAISESEGSADTQYF.

V usage is TRBV29-1 and J usage is TRBJ2-5; the D call may be TRBD1 or TRBD2 (6 bases each). Germline lookup yields CDR1 SQVTM and CDR2 ANQGSEA. The CDR3 covers 13 residues. V lost 2 bases and J 11 bases, leaving 18 bases between the germline ends. CDR3 DNA: TGCAGCGTTGAAAGAGGGGGGCAGTATCAACAGTACTTC. It codes for CSVERGGQYQQYF.